A selection of T cell receptor beta chains follows, all from one sample in a study of blood T cells in healthy people across ages. A single record per CDR3 protein comes from TCRdb applying MiXCR to the 5' RACE reads. Of roughly 680,000 distinct CDR3 sequences listed, around 48% are singletons. The sample comprised blood. The receptors were gathered from a woman aged 55-70 years in good health. Each CDR3 is given with its conserved first and last residue. The D gene is left open where the match is weak. Where a row states a size, it is once, few, many or the class of an expanded clone; other rows omit it.

d_call	cdr3_length	v_call	j_call	clone_size	cdr3_aa	cdr3_nt
TRBD1	13	TRBV20-1	TRBJ2-7	.	CRDRQGGVGEQYF	TGCAGGGATCGACAGGGGGGGGTTGGCGAGCAGTACTTC
TRBD1	16	TRBV18	TRBJ2-7	.	CASSLRDSSTSYEQYF	TGTGCCAGCTCACTACGGGACAGCTCAACCTCCTACGAGCAGTACTTC
.	12	TRBV28	TRBJ2-1	few	CAEGRGQERQFF	TGTGCCGAAGGGCGGGGCCAGGAAAGGCAGTTCTTC
.	14	TRBV20-1	TRBJ2-1	many	CSARATEVYNEQFF	TGCAGTGCTAGAGCCACAGAGGTGTACAATGAGCAGTTCTTC
.	14	TRBV20-1	TRBJ2-1	.	CSARVGHSYNEQFF	TGCAGTGCTAGAGTAGGTCACTCCTACAATGAGCAGTTCTTC
.	15	TRBV5-1	TRBJ1-5	.	CASSEGSNSNQPQHF	TGCGCCAGCAGCGAGGGCAGTAATAGCAATCAGCCCCAGCATTTT
.	13	TRBV6-6	TRBJ1-2	once	CASNTDGSYGYTF	TGTGCCAGCAACACGGACGGTAGTTATGGCTACACCTTC
.	15	TRBV4-2	TRBJ1-6	few	CASSQEGVVNSPLHF	TGTGCCAGCAGCCAAGAGGGAGTTGTTAATTCACCCCTCCACTTT
TRBD1	13	TRBV12-3/TRBV12-4	TRBJ1-1	few	CASSDQGDTEAFF	TGTGCCAGCAGCGACCAGGGGGACACTGAAGCTTTCTTT
.	11	TRBV29-1	TRBJ1-1	few	CSLRTGAEAFF	TGCAGCCTTCGGACTGGGGCTGAAGCTTTCTTT
TRBD2	13	TRBV28	TRBJ2-3	.	CASTGTSSDTQYF	TGTGCCAGCACCGGGACTAGCTCGGATACGCAGTATTTT
.	15	TRBV6-2/TRBV6-3	TRBJ2-4	.	CASSLHGTSENIQYF	TGTGCCAGCAGTCTACACGGGACGAGTGAGAACATTCAGTACTTC
.	15	TRBV5-1	TRBJ2-7	many	CASSSEPGTLYEQYF	TGCGCCAGCAGTTCTGAACCCGGGACACTCTACGAGCAGTACTTC
TRBD2	15	TRBV7-9	TRBJ2-1	.	CASSERDFAYNEQFF	TGTGCCAGCAGCGAGCGGGATTTCGCCTACAATGAGCAGTTCTTC
.	14	TRBV4-2	TRBJ1-3	.	CATTYGTSGTTIYF	TGTGCCACGACGTACGGGACCTCTGGAACCACCATATATTTT
TRBD1	15	TRBV5-1	TRBJ2-3	.	CASSPAGTGFRTQYF	TGCGCCAGCAGCCCGGCCGGGACAGGGTTCAGGACGCAGTATTTT
TRBD2	15	TRBV7-3	TRBJ2-7	.	CASSLRAGVGSEQYF	TGTGCCAGCAGCTTAAGGGCGGGAGTGGGATCCGAGCAGTACTTC
TRBD2	18	TRBV20-1	TRBJ2-5	.	CSARDPSGSAAKWETQYF	TGCAGTGCTAGAGATCCTAGCGGGAGCGCGGCGAAGTGGGAGACCCAGTACTTC
.	15	TRBV9	TRBJ2-7	few	CASSVGAGSSYEQYF	TGTGCCAGCAGCGTAGGGGCAGGAAGCTCCTACGAGCAGTACTTC
.	14	TRBV7-2	TRBJ2-3	.	CASSFYSTTDTQYF	TGTGCCAGCAGCTTCTACTCCACCACAGATACGCAGTATTTT
.	13	TRBV9	TRBJ1-6	.	CASSEVSDSPLHF	TGTGCCAGCAGCGAGGTCTCGGATTCACCCCTCCACTTT
.	15	TRBV20-1	TRBJ2-7	.	CSASATDRPSYEQYF	TGCAGTGCTAGTGCCACGGACCGACCCTCCTACGAGCAGTACTTC
.	12	TRBV4-3	TRBJ1-1	few	CASSQGAGRAFF	TGCGCCAGCAGCCAAGGGGCCGGCCGGGCTTTCTTT
.	13	TRBV7-6	TRBJ2-2	.	CASSVSRTGELFF	TGTGCCAGCAGCGTTTCTCGAACCGGGGAGCTGTTTTTT
.	17	TRBV6-5	TRBJ2-1	.	CASSYSGANVRYNEQFF	TGTGCCAGCAGTTACTCGGGGGCGAACGTCCGTTACAATGAGCAGTTCTTC
.	17	TRBV9	TRBJ2-7	.	CASSAFIEPSTSYEQYF	TGTGCCAGCAGCGCTTTTATAGAGCCTAGCACCTCCTACGAGCAGTACTTC
TRBD2	15	TRBV6-2/TRBV6-3	TRBJ2-3	few	CASSYGLAARDTQYF	TGTGCCAGCAGTTACGGACTAGCGGCTCGGGATACGCAGTATTTT
.	13	TRBV4-2	TRBJ1-2	many	CASSQGPKEGYTF	TGTGCCAGCAGCCAAGGTCCGAAGGAGGGCTACACCTTC
.	16	TRBV11-2	TRBJ2-3	many	CASSLVGYGHTDTQYF	TGTGCCAGCAGCTTAGTGGGTTACGGGCACACAGATACGCAGTATTTT
.	15	TRBV27	TRBJ2-7	.	CASSFGGWSPYEQYF	TGTGCCAGCAGTTTTGGGGGCTGGTCTCCCTACGAGCAGTACTTC
.	10	TRBV30	TRBJ1-2	.	CAYAHAGYTF	TGTGCCTACGCACACGCGGGCTACACCTTC
.	15	TRBV4-3	TRBJ1-5	.	CASSQGRDSNQPQHF	TGCGCCAGCAGCCAAGGCAGGGATAGCAATCAGCCCCAGCATTTT
TRBD2	15	TRBV20-1	TRBJ2-7	few	CSAPPSGRNGGEQYF	TGCAGTGCTCCCCCTAGCGGGAGGAATGGAGGCGAGCAGTACTTC
TRBD1	18	TRBV9	TRBJ2-6	.	CVSSTRDRKSSGANVLTF	TGTGTCAGCAGCACCCGGGACAGGAAAAGCTCTGGGGCCAACGTCCTGACTTTC
.	14	TRBV5-1	TRBJ1-4	.	CASSLFGGGEKLFF	TGCGCCAGCAGCTTGTTTGGCGGAGGTGAAAAACTGTTTTTT
.	14	TRBV20-1	TRBJ2-5	.	CSARYGTLQETQYF	TGCAGTGCTAGATATGGGACTCTACAAGAGACCCAGTACTTC
.	12	TRBV28	TRBJ2-1	.	CASSLVPQGQFF	TGTGCCAGCAGTCTCGTCCCACAAGGGCAGTTCTTC
TRBD2	16	TRBV7-3	TRBJ2-1	few	CASSPSAGAIINEQFF	TGTGCCAGCAGCCCCTCAGCGGGAGCCATCATCAATGAGCAGTTCTTC
.	14	TRBV7-2	TRBJ2-1	.	CASSLVKEYNEQFF	TGTGCCAGCAGCTTAGTAAAGGAGTACAATGAGCAGTTCTTC
TRBD1	16	TRBV5-5	TRBJ1-5	.	CASSLTGGWNNQPQHF	TGTGCCAGCAGCCTTACAGGGGGCTGGAACAATCAGCCCCAGCATTTT
.	15	TRBV27	TRBJ2-1	.	CASSLPRTGAEFRFF	TGTGCCAGCAGTTTACCCCGGACCGGGGCAGAGTTTCGGTTCTTC
.	14	TRBV20-1	TRBJ1-1	.	CSASNARPNTEAFF	TGCAGTGCTAGTAATGCCAGGCCCAACACTGAAGCTTTCTTT
.	14	TRBV5-5	TRBJ2-7	.	CASSRDILAYEQYF	TGTGCCAGCTCCCGGGACATTCTGGCCTACGAGCAGTACTTC
TRBD1	15	TRBV28	TRBJ2-7	.	CASSFGDRGRNEQYF	TGTGCCAGCAGTTTCGGGGACAGGGGTCGGAATGAGCAGTACTTC
.	16	TRBV7-2	TRBJ2-5	few	CASSLGHGTTQETQYF	TGTGCCAGCAGCCTTGGACACGGAACAACCCAAGAGACCCAGTACTTC
TRBD1	17	TRBV9	TRBJ2-3	.	CASRVRPRDRDTDTQYF	TGTGCCAGCCGCGTGAGGCCCCGGGACAGGGACACAGATACGCAGTATTTT
TRBD2	13	TRBV20-1	TRBJ2-1	few	CSAIRGGSNEQFF	TGCAGTGCTATTCGGGGAGGGTCCAATGAGCAGTTCTTC
.	14	TRBV3-1	TRBJ2-4	.	CASGGTSTKNIQYF	TGTGCCAGCGGGGGTACTAGCACCAAAAACATTCAGTACTTC
TRBD1	17	TRBV3-1	TRBJ2-4	.	CGSSQGLGQGRGSIQYF	TGTGGCAGCAGCCAAGGGCTCGGACAGGGTAGAGGAAGCATTCAGTACTTC
.	12	TRBV24-1	TRBJ1-5	.	CAAGGVNQPQHF	TGTGCCGCTGGGGGGGTCAATCAGCCCCAGCATTTT
TRBD1	11	TRBV6-2/TRBV6-3	TRBJ2-4	.	CASSPGGIQYF	TGTGCCAGCAGTCCAGGGGGTATTCAGTACTTC
TRBD1	16	TRBV20-1	TRBJ2-4	.	CSARPTYRGAKNIQYF	TGCAGTGCTAGACCCACTTACAGGGGAGCCAAAAACATTCAGTACTTC
.	14	TRBV6-6	TRBJ1-5	few	CASSLIRADQPQHF	TGTGCCAGCAGTCTCATCAGGGCGGATCAGCCCCAGCATTTT
TRBD1	15	TRBV6-6	TRBJ1-2	.	CASSYGGTGTAGYTF	TGTGCCAGCAGTTACGGGGGGACAGGGACAGCCGGCTACACCTTC
.	13	TRBV12-3/TRBV12-4	TRBJ1-2	few	CASSALGGYGYTF	TGTGCCAGCAGCGCCCTGGGGGGCTATGGCTACACCTTC